This T cell receptor beta chain was obtained from a study of T cell changes during pregnancy in multiple sclerosis. TCRdb keeps only in-frame clones here, not all; method: immunoSEQ multiplex PCR. In the table there are around 68,000 clones, about nine tenths of which are singletons. This CDR3 is 19 amino acids long. The ends lost 3 bases at V and 0 bases at J; junction bases unmatched: 10. CDR1 is MNHEY, CDR2 SMNVEV, per germline (reference sequence). The sequencing used CD4+ T cells from peripheral blood mononuclear cells, collected before pregnancy. The source is a female donor with multiple sclerosis, enrolled in a pregnancy study. The chain couples TRBV27 to TRBJ2-6; TRBD1 agrees at 8 bases. The CDR3 DNA reads as TGTGCCAGCAGTTTTGATTCCGGGACAGGCAACTCTGGGGCCAACGTCCTGACTTTC. Protein sequence: CASSFDSGTGNSGANVLTF. Using reference TRBV27 and TRBJ2-6 for the parts outside the CDR3, the full variable domain is EAQVTQNPRYLITVTGKKLTVTCSQNMNHEYMSWYRQDPGLGLRQIYYSMNVEVTDKGDVPEGYKVSRKEKRNFPLILESPSPNQTSLYFCASSFDSGTGNSGANVLTFGAGSRLTVL.